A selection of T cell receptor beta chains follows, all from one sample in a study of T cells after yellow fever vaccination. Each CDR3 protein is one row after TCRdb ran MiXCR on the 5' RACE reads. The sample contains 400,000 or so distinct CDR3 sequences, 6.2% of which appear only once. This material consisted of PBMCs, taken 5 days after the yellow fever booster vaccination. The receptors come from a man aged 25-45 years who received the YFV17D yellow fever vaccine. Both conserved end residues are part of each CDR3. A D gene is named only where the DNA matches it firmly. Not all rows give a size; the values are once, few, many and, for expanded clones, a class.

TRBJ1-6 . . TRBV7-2 CASSLAGGGNSPLHF TGTGCCAGCAGCTTAGCAGGCGGAGGGAATTCACCCCTCCACTTT
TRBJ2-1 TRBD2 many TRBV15 CATSETSTYNEQFF TGTGCCACCAGCGAGACTAGCACCTACAATGAGCAGTTCTTC
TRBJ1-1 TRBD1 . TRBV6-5 CASSYPGTGETEAFF TGTGCCAGCAGTTACCCCGGGACAGGAGAGACTGAAGCTTTCTTT
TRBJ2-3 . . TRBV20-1 CSARDVGDNLRDTQYF TGCAGTGCTAGAGATGTGGGGGACAACCTTCGGGATACGCAGTATTTT
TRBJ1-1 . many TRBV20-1 CSASHGGTEAFF TGCAGTGCTAGTCATGGAGGCACTGAAGCTTTCTTT
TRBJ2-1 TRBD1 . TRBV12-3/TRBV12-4 CASSWEGTGPYNEQFF TGTGCCAGCAGTTGGGAAGGGACAGGGCCGTACAATGAGCAGTTCTTC
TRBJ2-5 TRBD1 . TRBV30 CARDRDRQETQYF TGTGCCAGAGACCGGGACAGACAAGAGACCCAGTACTTC
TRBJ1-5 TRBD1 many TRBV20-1 CSAPTGGLGNQPQHF TGCAGTGCTCCCACAGGGGGCCTGGGCAATCAGCCCCAGCATTTT
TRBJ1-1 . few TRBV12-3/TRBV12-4 CASSLDTRGAEAFF TGTGCCAGCAGTTTGGACACCCGGGGGGCTGAAGCTTTCTTT
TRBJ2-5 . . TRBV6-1 CASSQWGDGEIQYF TGTGCCAGCAGCCAGTGGGGGGATGGAGAGATCCAGTACTTC
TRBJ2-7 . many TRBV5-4 CASSLDFQSSEQYF TGTGCCAGCAGCTTGGATTTCCAGTCCTCCGAGCAGTACTTC
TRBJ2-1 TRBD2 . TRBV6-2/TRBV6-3 CASSLLSGIGNEQFF TGTGCCAGCAGCTTACTTAGCGGGATCGGGAATGAGCAGTTCTTC
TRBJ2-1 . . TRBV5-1 CASSSNPGPKDEQFF TGCGCCAGCAGCTCAAACCCGGGGCCTAAGGATGAGCAGTTCTTC
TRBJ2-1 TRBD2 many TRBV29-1 CSGSGSSYNEQFF TGCAGCGGTAGCGGGAGCTCCTACAATGAGCAGTTCTTC
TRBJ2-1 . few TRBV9 CASSADPGDNEQFF TGTGCCAGCAGCGCCGACCCAGGGGACAATGAGCAGTTCTTC
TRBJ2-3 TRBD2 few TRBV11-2 CASRRPGLAGGLPDTQYF TGTGCCAGCAGACGACCGGGACTAGCGGGAGGTCTCCCTGATACGCAGTATTTT
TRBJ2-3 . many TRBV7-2 CASRLNKGGIRADTQYF TGTGCCAGCAGACTAAATAAGGGAGGTATAAGGGCAGATACGCAGTATTTT
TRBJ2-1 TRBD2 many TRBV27 CASSFLAGAENEQFF TGTGCCAGCAGTTTTTTAGCGGGAGCGGAAAATGAGCAGTTCTTC
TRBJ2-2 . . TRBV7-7 CATREGNTGELFF TGTGCTACTCGCGAGGGGAACACCGGGGAGCTGTTTTTT
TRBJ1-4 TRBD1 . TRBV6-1 CASSRHRGEDEKLFF TGTGCCAGCAGTAGACACAGGGGAGAAGATGAAAAACTGTTTTTT
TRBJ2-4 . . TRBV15 CATSRDSKNIQYF TGTGCCACCAGCAGGGACAGTAAAAACATTCAGTACTTC
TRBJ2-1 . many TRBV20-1 CSARGGVSYNEQFF TGCAGTGCTAGGGGTGGCGTGTCCTACAATGAGCAGTTCTTC
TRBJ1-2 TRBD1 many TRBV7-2 CASSMDRVGGYTF TGTGCCAGCAGCATGGACAGGGTGGGTGGCTACACCTTC
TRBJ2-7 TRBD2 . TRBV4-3 CASSPGLDPRYEQYF TGCGCCAGCAGTCCGGGACTAGATCCCCGGTACGAGCAGTACTTC
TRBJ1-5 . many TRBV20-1 CSALLPNQPQHF TGCAGTGCTCTTCTCCCCAATCAGCCCCAGCATTTT
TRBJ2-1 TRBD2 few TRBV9 CASSVAPGLAGGVGEQFF TGTGCCAGCAGCGTAGCCCCCGGACTAGCGGGAGGGGTAGGTGAGCAGTTCTTC
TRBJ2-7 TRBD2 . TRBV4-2 CASSQVSGGAYEQYF TGTGCCAGCAGCCAAGTAAGCGGGGGCGCCTACGAGCAGTACTTC
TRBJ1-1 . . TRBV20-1 CSARDTGLGTEAFF TGCAGTGCTAGAGATACGGGGTTGGGCACTGAAGCTTTCTTT
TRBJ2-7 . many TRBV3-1 CASSRRQGFSEQYF TGTGCCAGCAGCCGGAGGCAGGGTTTTAGTGAGCAGTACTTC
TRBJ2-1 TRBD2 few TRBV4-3 CASSRARLAGGPLEQFF TGCGCCAGCAGCCGAGCCCGGCTAGCGGGAGGGCCCCTGGAGCAGTTCTTC
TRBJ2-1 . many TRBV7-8 CASSANRENEQFF TGTGCCAGCAGCGCAAACAGGGAAAATGAGCAGTTCTTC
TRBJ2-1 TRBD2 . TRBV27 CASTSGTRGLNEQFF TGTGCCAGTACTAGCGGGACCCGGGGGCTCAATGAGCAGTTCTTC
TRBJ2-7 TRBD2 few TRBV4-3 CASSLTRTSGTTYEQYF TGCGCCAGCAGCCTAACCCGGACTAGCGGGACCACCTACGAGCAGTACTTC
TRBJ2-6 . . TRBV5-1 CASSLGQSSGANVLTF TGCGCCAGCAGCTTGGGACAGAGCTCTGGGGCCAACGTCCTGACTTTC
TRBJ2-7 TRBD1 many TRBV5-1 CASSGTGVYEQYF TGCGCCAGCTCCGGGACAGGAGTCTACGAGCAGTACTTC
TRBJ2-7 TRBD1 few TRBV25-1 CASRPPRGQGHEQYF TGTGCCAGCAGACCGCCCCGGGGACAGGGACACGAGCAGTACTTC
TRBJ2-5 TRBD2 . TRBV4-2 CASSQGTSGRGETQYF TGTGCCAGCAGCCAAGGGACTAGCGGGAGGGGAGAGACCCAGTACTTC
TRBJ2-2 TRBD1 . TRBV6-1 CASSATGGVTGELFF TGTGCCAGCAGTGCGACAGGGGGCGTCACCGGGGAGCTGTTTTTT
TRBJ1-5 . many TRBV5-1 CASSLGGSSNQPQHF TGCGCCAGCAGCTTGGGGGGGAGTAGCAATCAGCCCCAGCATTTT
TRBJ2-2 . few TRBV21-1 CASSNRDRDSERLAGANTGELFF TGTGCCAGCAGCAACCGGGACAGGGATTCTGAACGCCTAGCGGGAGCTAACACCGGGGAGCTGTTTTTT
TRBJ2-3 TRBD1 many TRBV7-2 CASSLDRGADTQYF TGTGCCAGCAGCCTAGACAGGGGGGCAGATACGCAGTATTTT
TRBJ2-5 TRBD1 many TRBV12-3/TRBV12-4 CASSFGQGAETQYF TGTGCCAGCAGTTTCGGACAGGGGGCTGAGACCCAGTACTTC
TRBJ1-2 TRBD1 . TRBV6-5 CASSSPGGGYTF TGTGCCAGCAGCTCCCCAGGGGGGGGCTACACCTTC
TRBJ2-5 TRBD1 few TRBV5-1 CASSPGTDLETQYF TGCGCCAGCAGCCCCGGGACAGACTTAGAGACCCAGTACTTC
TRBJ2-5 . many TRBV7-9 CASSTVWRAETQYF TGTGCCAGCAGCACGGTCTGGAGGGCAGAGACCCAGTACTTC
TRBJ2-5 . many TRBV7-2 CASSSSLRGQTQYF TGTGCCAGCAGCTCCAGTCTCCGGGGGCAGACCCAGTACTTC
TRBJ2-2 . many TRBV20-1 CSARGTQTGELFF TGCAGTGCTAGGGGGACCCAAACCGGGGAGCTGTTTTTT
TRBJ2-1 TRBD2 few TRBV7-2 CASSLVLAGNEQFF TGTGCCAGCAGCTTAGTACTAGCGGGAAATGAGCAGTTCTTC
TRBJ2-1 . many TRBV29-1 CSVEVGGNEQFF TGCAGCGTTGAGGTGGGGGGCAATGAGCAGTTCTTC
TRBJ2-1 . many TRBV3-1 CASSRGYNEQFF TGTGCCAGCAGCCGCGGATACAATGAGCAGTTCTTC
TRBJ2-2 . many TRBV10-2 CASRFTNTGELFF TGCGCCAGCAGGTTCACGAACACCGGGGAGCTGTTTTTT
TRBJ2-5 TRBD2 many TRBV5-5 CASRFSGTRQETQYF TGTGCCAGCAGGTTTAGCGGGACCCGACAAGAGACCCAGTACTTC
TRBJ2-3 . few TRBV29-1 CSVEPGYF TGCAGCGTAGAGCCCGGGTATTTT
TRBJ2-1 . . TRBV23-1 CASSLLTRWGNEQFF TGCGCCAGCAGTCTCCTAACTAGGTGGGGCAATGAGCAGTTCTTC
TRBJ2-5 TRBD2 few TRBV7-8 CASSLGLADFQETQYF TGTGCCAGCAGCTTAGGACTAGCGGACTTTCAAGAGACCCAGTACTTC
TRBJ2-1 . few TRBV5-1 CASRASGTHYNEQFF TGCGCCAGCAGAGCCTCCGGGACACACTACAATGAGCAGTTCTTC